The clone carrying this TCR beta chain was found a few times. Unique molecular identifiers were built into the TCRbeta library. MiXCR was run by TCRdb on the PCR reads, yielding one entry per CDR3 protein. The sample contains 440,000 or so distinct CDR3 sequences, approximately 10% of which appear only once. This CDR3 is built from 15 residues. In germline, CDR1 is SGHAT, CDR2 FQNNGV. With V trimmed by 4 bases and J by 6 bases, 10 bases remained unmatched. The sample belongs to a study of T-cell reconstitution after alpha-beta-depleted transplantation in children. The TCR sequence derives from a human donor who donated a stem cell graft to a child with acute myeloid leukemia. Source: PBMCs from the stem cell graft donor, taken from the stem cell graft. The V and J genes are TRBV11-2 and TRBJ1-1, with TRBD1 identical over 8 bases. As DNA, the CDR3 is TGTGCCAGCAGCTCTGGACAGGGAATGTTGGCTGAAGCTTTCTTT. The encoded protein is CASSSGQGMLAEAFF.